The 7 T cell receptor beta chains presented below share a single source sample, sequenced in a study of cytomegalovirus exposure and HLA in healthy donors listed by TCRdb under 2017. The library was obtained by the immunoSEQ multiplex PCR assay. For the multiplex PCR, a mixture combining 60 forward primers for TCR Vbeta segments and 13 reverse primers for TCR Jbeta segments was used. Held by TCRdb, this immuneACCESS table contains in-frame sequences only and omits some clones. Under half of the omission traces to an unresolved V gene where checked; the cause of the rest is unknown. Across this sample there are a few hundred thousand clones, with about nine tenths seen only once. Jointly, the top ten make up roughly 1.5% of the sample. Source material: PBMCs. The source is a girl aged 2 to 10 in good health and CMV-seronegative.

The sample holds one count of this clone. V gene TRBV19 combines with J gene TRBJ2-7; D possibly corresponds to TRBD2 (7 bases). The CDR3 consists of 17 residues. Per germline, CDR1 LNHDA and CDR2 SQIVND (reference sequence). Trimming removed 3 bases from V and 0 bases from J, with 18 bases in between. This chain's CDR3 is CASSIQATGGLSYEQYF. The CDR3, as DNA: TGTGCCAGTAGTATCCAAGCCACGGGGGGCCTCTCCTACGAGCAGTACTTC.

The sample holds one count of this clone. The rearrangement uses TRBV18 and TRBJ2-7; 12 positions agree with TRBD2. Trimming removed 4 bases from V and 0 bases from J; junction bases left unmatched: 4. This CDR3 is built from 16 residues. CDR1 is KGHSH, CDR2 LQKENI, per germline. The CDR3 is CASSRQTSGSSYEQYF. CDR3 coding DNA: TGTGCCAGCTCACGCCAGACTAGCGGGAGCTCCTACGAGCAGTACTTC. Filled out from reference TRBV18 and TRBJ2-7, the complete variable domain reads NAGVMQNPRHLVRRRGQEARLRCSPMKGHSHVYWYRQLPEEGLKFMVYLQKENIIDESGMPKERFSAEFPKEGPSILRIQQVVRGDSAAYFCASSRQTSGSSYEQYFGPGTRLTVT.

The chain links TRBV9 to TRBJ1-2; D might be TRBD1 (6 bases). The CDR3 covers 16 residues. The germline V and J ends were trimmed by 0 bases and 4 bases, with 16 bases remaining between them. Per germline, CDR1 SGDLS and CDR2 YYNGEE. CDR3 in DNA: TGTGCCAGCAGCGTAGCTCGGGACAAAGGACCCTATGGCTACACCTTC. Translation: CASSVARDKGPYGYTF.

The chain couples TRBV7-3 to TRBJ2-5, with D perhaps matching TRBD2 (6 bases). The CDR3 has 13 amino acids. V was cut by 3 bases and J by 5 bases, with 10 bases left in between. Germline CDR1 and CDR2: SGHTA and FQGTGA. CDR3 loop: CASSFSRGETQYF. CDR3 DNA sequence: TGTGCCAGCAGCTTCAGTCGGGGGGAGACCCAGTACTTC.

The chain employs TRBV30 and TRBJ2-7, with 8 bases fitting TRBD1. This CDR3 has 14 amino acids. CDR1 is GTSNPN, CDR2 SVGIG, per germline (reference sequence). J was trimmed by 5 bases and V by 0 bases; bases with no gene match: 6. For the CDR3, the DNA is TGTGCCTGGAGTGTAGGCAGGGGGCTTCACGAGCAGTACTTC. Its protein is CAWSVGRGLHEQYF.

The chain employs TRBV6-5 and TRBJ1-1; 9 bases map to TRBD1. The CDR3 loop spans 16 amino acids. The germline CDR1 and CDR2 sequences are MNHEY and SVGAGI. With 2 bases clipped from V and 4 bases from J, the junction kept 8 bases outside the gene matches. The CDR3 loop reads CASSYIGTGFSTEAFF. CDR3 coding DNA: TGTGCCAGCAGTTACATAGGGACAGGGTTTAGCACTGAAGCTTTCTTT.

The V gene is TRBV11-3, the J gene TRBJ2-1; D uncertain. The CDR3 has 12 residues. The germline CDR1 and CDR2 sequences are SGHNT and YENEEA. Trimming removed 1 base from V and 7 bases from J, with 5 bases in between. The CDR3 DNA sequence: TGTGCCAGCAGCTTAGCACTGAATGAGCAGTTCTTC. Translated, it gives CASSLALNEQFF.